The clone carrying this TCR beta chain was seen a few times. Its antigen is currently unknown. This sample stems from a study of T cell responses to AZD1222 COVID-19 vaccine. Looking at the study overall: Second doses that came at about 4 or about 12 weeks were put together.

This CDR3 region has 16 residues. From germline, CDR1 is KGHDR and CDR2 SFDVKD. Trimming removed 2 bases from V and 7 bases from J, with 17 bases in between. Regarding the study as a whole: Targeting of unmutated variant regions was reportedly seen in nearly half of spike-specific TCRs. It should be noted that donors were predominantly white British and more often female, and clonal diversity was possibly underestimated.

Some clones are missing from TCRdb's copy, which holds only in-frame ones; the method was immunoSEQ multiplex PCR. The sample holds 90,000 to 130,000 clones, about 80% seen once. This receptor was obtained from an adult in good health. The chain has TRBV24-1 and TRBJ2-1; D might be TRBD1 (6 bases). Sequenced material: peripheral blood, taken on day 0 of AZD1222 vaccination. CDR3 sequence: CATSDSRGPTINEQFF. CDR3 coding DNA: TGTGCCACCAGTGATTCCAGGGGACCGACCATAAATGAGCAGTTCTTC.